The clone carrying this T cell receptor (beta chain) was observed many times. Germline values: CDR1 MNHNS, CDR2 SASEGT. Trimming cost V 6 bases and J 8 bases, with 16 bases left between them. CDR3 size: 13 residues. This entry comes from a study of response to subunit inactivated influenza vaccine. TCRdb recomputed calls from the RT-PCR reads with MiXCR, one row per CDR3 protein. The sample consists of 200,000 to 250,000 distinct CDR3 sequences, approximately 12% of them appearing once. The specimen comprised non-naive T cells sorted from PBMCs, sampled roughly 15 days before vaccination. The source is a man aged 50 or older who received an inactivated influenza vaccine. V gene TRBV6-1 combines with J gene TRBJ1-1; D is perhaps TRBD1 (5 bases). The CDR3 coding sequence is TGTGCCAGCAGGGGTCTAGGGGCCCTAGAAGCTTTCTTT. This sequence encodes CASRGLGALEAFF.